The 4 T cell receptor beta chains reported below all come from one sample, sequenced in a study of radiation and T cells in renal cell carcinoma. The time point denotes: blood 2 weeks post-SBRT. The sample's treatment: 15 Gy SBRT to primary tumor, nephrectomy 4 weeks later. TCRdb's table, derived via immunoSEQ multiplex PCR, lists solely in-frame clones and lacks some. The data contain about 49,000 clones, more than 80% of them seen just once; the ten biggest clones take up under 30%. Specimen: blood, collected from a patient whose treatment included radiotherapy and nephrectomy. All receptors come from a woman between 70 and 85 years old with renal cell carcinoma.

The chain links TRBV5-4 to TRBJ2-1, with TRBD2 identical over 8 bases. The CDR3 length is 14 residues. V lost 7 bases to trimming and J lost 8 bases; unmatched junction nucleotides: 11. Germline CDR1 reads SGHNT; CDR2 reads YYREEE (reference sequence). As DNA, the CDR3 is TGTGCCAGCGGACCCGGGACTAGTTTTGATGAGCAGTTCTTC. Its protein product is CASGPGTSFDEQFF.

This chain links TRBV7-3 with TRBJ1-5; possibly TRBD1 for D (6 bases). V shed 1 base and J shed 3 bases, with 10 bases lying between them. The germline V gene encodes CDR1 SGHTA and CDR2 FQGTGA. The length of the CDR3 is 15 residues. CDR3 region: CASSLRGGPNQPQHF. The CDR3 DNA reads TGTGCCAGCAGCTTAAGGGGGGGCCCCAATCAGCCCCAGCATTTT.

This chain links TRBV5-1 with TRBJ2-7, with a possible D match to TRBD1 (6 bases). CDR3 size: 15 residues. The germline CDR1 and CDR2 sequences are SGHRS and YFSETQ. Trimming took off 4 bases at V and 2 bases at J, with 16 bases between the two ends. Here the CDR3 reads CASSPTGHFAYEQYF. The CDR3 coding sequence is TGCGCCAGCAGCCCGACGGGACACTTTGCCTACGAGCAGTACTTC.

The chain couples TRBV6-5 to TRBJ1-5; 9 bases line up with TRBD1. Per germline, CDR1 MNHEY and CDR2 SVGAGI. The CDR3 sequence is 15 residues long. V shed 5 bases, J shed 0 bases, and the junction held 2 bases outside the gene matches. The CDR3 is CASSPGQGSNQPQHF. CDR3 DNA sequence: TGTGCCAGCAGTCCGGGACAGGGTAGCAATCAGCCCCAGCATTTT.